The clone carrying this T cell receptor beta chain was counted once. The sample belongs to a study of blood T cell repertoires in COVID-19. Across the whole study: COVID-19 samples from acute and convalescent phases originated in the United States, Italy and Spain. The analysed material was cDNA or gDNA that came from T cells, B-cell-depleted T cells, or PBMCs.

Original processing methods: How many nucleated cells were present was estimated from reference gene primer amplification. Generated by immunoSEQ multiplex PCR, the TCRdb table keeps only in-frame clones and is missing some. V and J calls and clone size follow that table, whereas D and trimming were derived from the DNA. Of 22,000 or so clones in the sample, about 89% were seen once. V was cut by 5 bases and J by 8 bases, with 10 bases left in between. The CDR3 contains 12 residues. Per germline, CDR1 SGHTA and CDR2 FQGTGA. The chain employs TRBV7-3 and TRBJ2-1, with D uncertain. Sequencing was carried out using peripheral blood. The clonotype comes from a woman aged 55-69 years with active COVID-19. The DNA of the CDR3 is TGTGCCAGCAGCCTCGTCCCAGATGAGCAGTTCTTC. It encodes CASSLVPDEQFF.